This T cell receptor beta chain appears in the sequencing data of a study of T cell repertoires in cytomegalovirus infection. About the study: It was recently identified HLA-C-restricted and well-studied HLA-B-restricted CMV epitopes that the study used. CMV infection and matching HLA type were both indicated by public TCR beta signatures.

TCRdb processed the reads anew with MiXCR; each CDR3 protein has one entry. Among about 280,000 distinct CDR3 sequences, 20% to 25% were seen once, and the ten largest hold approximately 19%. This clonotype was observed a few times. Its matching antigen is unknown. V lost 3 bases and J lost 4, with 9 bases in between. The CDR3 contains 12 residues. Looked up from germline, CDR1 is SQVTM and CDR2 is ANQGSEA. Study conclusions and caveats: Dominant in the ex vivo response were TCR beta clonotypes restricted by HLA-C and specific for CMV.

This sequence was found in a human donor in good health (CMV status not recorded). Some clones in this sample may be carry-over from other donors' samples. V gene TRBV29-1 combines with J gene TRBJ2-5, with unresolved D. The sequencing here drew on cultured PBMCs, taken from culture after CMV antigen stimulation. The chain's CDR3 is CSVEGIGETQYF. Written as DNA, the CDR3 is TGCAGCGTTGAGGGGATCGGAGAGACCCAGTACTTC.